The source of this TCR beta chain is a study of post-analysis software for immune sequencing data. Study information: Disease trajectories encompassed relapsing-remitting, secondary progressive and progressive-relapsing multiple sclerosis.

This clonotype was observed many times. What it recognizes is unknown. With 8 bases removed from V and 0 bases from J, the gap between germline ends came to 20 bases. Germline-derived CDR1 and CDR2 are MDHEN and SYDVKM. This CDR3 comprises 17 residues. Presence of unique molecular identifiers characterized the TCR beta cDNA libraries. Out of roughly 1 to 10 million T cells, about 510,000 cDNA molecules were generated. MiXCR, run by TCRdb on the PCR reads, gives a single entry per CDR3 protein. The sample holds 350,000 to 450,000 distinct CDR3 sequences, approximately 42% seen once. Study outcomes and limitations: With F measure, samples from one preparation batch clustered together strongly. Normalized Chao1 diversity was significantly lower in multiple sclerosis patients than in controls. Compared with controls, patients had more of about 5 TRBV segments, including TRBV5-6, TRBV5-1 and TRBV20-1.

The V gene is TRBV28, the J gene TRBJ2-1; unclear D gene. The TCR was taken from a girl aged 2 to 10 with multiple sclerosis. Sequencing was carried out using blood. The CDR3 bases are TGTGCCAGCTGGGGATTTAAAATTTCTAGCTCCTACAATGAGCAGTTCTTC. Translation: CASWGFKISSSYNEQFF.